This T cell receptor (beta chain) is drawn from a study of cytomegalovirus exposure and HLA in healthy donors. Trimming took 2 bases from V and 1 from J, leaving 8 bases between them. The CDR3 has 13 amino acids. Germline V gene data show CDR1 as GTSNPN and CDR2 as SVGIG (reference sequence). PCR primers comprised 60 Vbeta and 13 Jbeta primers. The table came from immunoSEQ multiplex PCR; TCRdb's copy has only in-frame clones and leaves some out. The data show almost 200,000 clones, 79% seen once. Study-level points and caveats: Earlier findings revealed that most TCR beta V segments proved productive either about 87% or about 30% of the time. CMV serostatus was the only immune exposure information that was available.

As concerns this clone: Its antigen is unidentified.

The genes are TRBV30 and TRBJ1-1, with D hard to call. The sample consisted of PBMCs. The receptor was isolated from a male donor in good health and CMV-seropositive. The CDR3 DNA is TGTGCCTGGAGTAGACGAGGGAACACTGAAGCTTTCTTT. Translation: CAWSRRGNTEAFF.